One sample yielded the 5 T cell receptor beta chains listed below, sequenced in a study of cytomegalovirus exposure and HLA in healthy donors. Vbeta (60) and Jbeta (13) primers were used in the PCR. Assay: immunoSEQ multiplex PCR; the TCRdb copy retains only in-frame clones and omits some. The sample carries tens of thousands of clones, around 60% recorded once. The sequenced material came from PBMCs. The receptor set was obtained from a male donor in good health and CMV-seropositive.

This sequence joins TRBV9 and TRBJ2-1, with D possibly being TRBD2 (6 bases). The CDR3 is made up of 18 amino acids. Germline V gene data show CDR1 as SGDLS and CDR2 as YYNGEE. Trimming removed 2 bases at V and 9 bases at J, with 27 bases between. The CDR3 bases are TGTGCCAGCAGCGTCCTTGGGACTTATACGCTCAATAAGTCTGAGCAGTTCTTC. Its translation is CASSVLGTYTLNKSEQFF.

This chain uses TRBV28 with TRBJ1-2; TRBD1 agrees at 7 bases. The CDR3 is 12 residues long. Germline trimming cut 5 bases from V and 8 bases from J; bases unmatched to any gene: 5. Germline-derived CDR1 and CDR2 are MDHEN and SYDVKM. The CDR3 region is CASSENRGGYTF. DNA for the CDR3: TGTGCCAGCAGTGAAAACAGGGGAGGCTACACCTTC.

V usage is TRBV7-2 and J usage is TRBJ2-7, with 11 bases fitting TRBD2. Germline CDR1 and CDR2: SGHTA and FQGNSA. V trimming: 5 bases; J trimming: 4 bases; junction bases outside the gene matches: 1. The CDR3 extends over 13 amino acids. This chain's CDR3 is CASSASGGYEQYF. CDR3 sequence (DNA): TGTGCCAGCAGCGCTAGCGGGGGGTACGAGCAGTACTTC. The whole variable domain, filled in from reference TRBV7-2 and TRBJ2-7, reads GAGVSQSPSNKVTEKGKDVELRCDPISGHTALYWYRQSLGQGLEFLIYFQGNSAPDKSGLPSDRFSAERTGGSVSTLTIQRTQQEDSAVYLCASSASGGYEQYFGPGTRLTVT.

The J gene is TRBJ2-5, the V gene TRBV2, with 8 bases matching TRBD1. CDR1 and CDR2 from the germline V gene are SNHLY and FYNNEI. V dropped 4 bases and J dropped 2; count of bases not matched to a gene: 6. The CDR3 totals 15 residues. In DNA form, the CDR3 reads TGTGCCAGCAGTGGACTGGACAGGGATCAAGAGACCCAGTACTTC. Encoded protein: CASSGLDRDQETQYF.

The chain is built from TRBV5-1 and TRBJ2-7; maybe TRBD2 (7 bases). V dropped 4 bases and J dropped 3 bases, with 14 bases sitting between them. The CDR3 length is 14 residues. Germline V gene lookup returns CDR1 SGHRS and CDR2 YFSETQ. The CDR3 region has the DNA TGCGCCAGCAGCCCACAGGGAGGGAGCTACGAGCAGTACTTC. Its translation: CASSPQGGSYEQYF.